This T cell receptor beta chain was profiled in a study of shared clonotypes between healthy human individuals. Study background: The people who gave samples were two women and a few men aged 18 to 49. Overall study results and limits: Among non-shared clonotypes, generation probabilities were lower than among those shared by all four donors.

Notes on this clone: Antigen: not known.

Trimming stripped 8 bases from V and 2 bases from J, with 26 bases between. This CDR3 has 18 residues. Germline V gene lookup returns CDR1 MGHDK and CDR2 SYGVNS. Sequencing used immunoSEQ multiplex PCR; TCRdb keeps in-frame clones, though not all of them. The sample gives a few million clones, roughly 90% of which show up once; approximately 0.4% is in the top ten. The clonotype was recovered from a man between 18 and 29 years old in good health. Some clones in this sample may be carry-over from other donors' samples. The sample taken for sequencing was naive CD4+ T cells from PBMCs. The sample's subset: CD45RA+ positively selected. This chain uses TRBV25-1 with TRBJ2-3; D possibly uses TRBD1 or TRBD2 (6 bases each). In DNA form, the CDR3 reads TGTGCCAGCCGCCAAACGGCGGGACAAGAAGGCTTCACAGATACGCAGTATTTT. This translates into CASRQTAGQEGFTDTQYF.